The source of this TCR beta chain is a study of T cells after yellow fever vaccination. The CDR3 is 15 residues long. The V gene end was trimmed by 5 bases and the J gene end by 2 bases; junction bases not matched to a gene: 5. The germline V gene encodes CDR1 MNHNY and CDR2 SVGAGI (reference sequence). TCRdb reprocessed the 5' RACE reads via MiXCR and lists one record per CDR3 protein. The table has some 300,000 distinct CDR3 sequences, around 4% seen once. Sequenced material: PBMCs, taken on the day of the yellow fever booster vaccination. This chain connects TRBV6-6 to TRBJ2-2; 7 bases agree with TRBD2. This receptor was obtained from a young man who received the YFV17D yellow fever vaccine. CDR3 sequence: CASSPRGINTGELFF. The CDR3 DNA reads TGTGCCAGCAGTCCGCGGGGGATTAACACCGGGGAGCTGTTTTTT.